Listed here is a single T cell receptor (beta chain). The antigen is not known. V was clipped by 0 bases and J by 9 bases, with 24 bases between them. Germline CDR1 reads LNHNV; CDR2 reads YYDKDF (reference sequence). The CDR3 is 17 residues long. This record belongs to a study of beta chain features in type 1 diabetes. Study results and limitations: A greater similarity of naive, central memory and Treg TCRB repertoires was seen among patients than among healthy donors. In every one of the four CD4+ subsets, TCRB CDR3s were moderately but significantly shorter in Type 1 diabetes patients.

CD45RO/CCR7/CD25/CD127/CD95/CD27 staining was used to isolate CD4+ naive, central memory, regulatory and stem cell-like memory cells by sorting. Purities in excess of 95% were seen in all sorted populations. Reverse transcription of all isolated RNA meant that expressed TCRB transcripts were sequenced. Sequencing was performed with immunoSEQ multiplex PCR; in TCRdb, only in-frame clones are kept and a portion is missing. There are about 470,000 clones in the sample; 30% occur only once, and 0.065% lies in the top ten. Sequencing used naive CD4+ T cells from blood. This chain joins TRBV15 and TRBJ2-7; D might be TRBD2 (6 bases). The origin of this receptor is a man aged 18 to 29 in good health. The CDR3 reads CATSRDLTGGKVLGQYF. CDR3 DNA sequence: TGTGCCACCAGCAGAGACCTCACAGGAGGGAAGGTTCTTGGGCAGTACTTC.